The 10 T cell receptor beta chains given below trace back to one sample, sequenced in a study of CXCR3-negative and CXCR3-positive naive CD8 T cells. The study, taken as a whole, reports: CXCR3-positive naive cells carried more hydrophobic TRB CDR3s than CXCR3-negative naive cells did.

UMI-labeled 5' RACE TRB cDNA libraries were prepared from the cells. TCRdb reanalyzed the 5' RACE reads and collapses them to one entry per CDR3 protein, without DNA. The table lists about 4,900 distinct CDR3 sequences. Their recognized antigens are unknown. The sequenced material came from naive CXCR3+ CD8+ T cells from blood. The subset was: CD45RO-CCR7+CD27+CD95- naive CD8+ T cells expressing CXCR3 (TNR3+). The receptors here all came from a human donor in good health. Some clones in this sample may be carry-over from other donors' samples.

The CDR3 region is CSVEDAGEQYF. The chain recombines TRBV29-1 with TRBJ2-7; TCRdb proposes TRBD2, but this gene call is untestable without DNA. Per germline, CDR1 SQVTM and CDR2 ANQGSEA. This CDR3 is 11 amino acids long.

This chain connects TRBV6-5 to TRBJ2-5; without DNA, the TCRdb call of TRBD1 cannot be checked. The CDR3 length is 11 residues. In germline, CDR1 is MNHEY, CDR2 SVGAGI. CDR3 sequence reads: CASSLGQTQYF.

The genes are TRBV29-1 and TRBJ1-1. This CDR3 contains 14 residues. The germline V gene encodes CDR1 SQVTM and CDR2 ANQGSEA. The CDR3 sequence is CSVANNEGITEAFF.

V usage is TRBV19 and J usage is TRBJ2-1; the D call of TRBD2 rests on TCRdb alone, since no DNA is present to check it. CDR1 and CDR2 (germline): LNHDA, SQIVND (reference sequence). The CDR3 runs 16 residues. CDR3 sequence: CASSDRLGTIYNEQFF. Complete variable domain (other parts from reference TRBV19 and TRBJ2-1): DGGITQSPKYLFRKEGQNVTLSCEQNLNHDAMYWYRQDPGQGLRLIYYSQIVNDFQKGDIAEGYSVSREKKESFPLTVTSAQKNPTAFYLCASSDRLGTIYNEQFFGPGTRLTVL.

The V gene is TRBV29-1, the J gene TRBJ1-2; TCRdb's D call of TRBD1 is untestable without DNA. Germline-derived CDR1 and CDR2 are SQVTM and ANQGSEA. The CDR3 has 12 residues. This CDR3 is CSVEGADYGYTF.

The V and J genes are TRBV12-5 and TRBJ2-3; the TRBD1 assignment by TCRdb is unverifiable without DNA. This CDR3 comprises 15 residues. Germline lookup yields CDR1 LGHNT and CDR2 FRNRAP. This CDR3 reads CASGYLGGLLDTQYF.

This clonotype registers medium-sized by frequency. The genes are TRBV10-3 and TRBJ1-1; TCRdb proposes TRBD1, but this gene call is untestable without DNA. The CDR3 consists of 13 residues. Germline CDR1 ENHRY, CDR2 SYGVKD. Here the CDR3 reads CAISETGGPEAFF.

V gene TRBV3-1 combines with J gene TRBJ2-7; TCRdb returns TRBD1, unconfirmable since there is no DNA. This CDR3 spans 15 amino acids. The germline gives CDR1 LGHDT, CDR2 YNNKEL (reference sequence). The CDR3 sequence is CASSQEYGQLAEQYF.

The chain carries TRBV7-9 and TRBJ2-1. The CDR3 extends over 15 amino acids. Germline CDR1 is SEHNR and CDR2 is FQNEAQ (reference sequence). The CDR3 region is CASSPSGSSYNEQFF.

The CDR3 sequence: CASLDRVGAKNIQYF. The chain combines TRBV10-3 with TRBJ2-4; TCRdb's D gene call, TRBD1, goes unchecked for lack of DNA. The V gene's germline CDR1 is ENHRY and CDR2 SYGVKD. The CDR3 is made up of 15 amino acids.